This TCR beta chain was sequenced during a study of cytomegalovirus exposure and HLA in healthy donors. Study at large: About 80 million unique TCRs from HLA-typed donors were held in an early data release. Study conclusions and caveats: Relative to equally common others, HLA-associated TCR beta chains showed greater clonal expansion in a later analysis.

A note on this clone: Its target is not known.

Amplification used 60 Vbeta primers and 13 Jbeta primers. The method was immunoSEQ multiplex PCR; TCRdb's version includes in-frame clones alone and lacks a portion of them. The top ten clones hold about 0.25% of a sample with roughly 230,000 clones, approximately 84% of them seen once. Sample: PBMCs. The clonotype was recovered from a girl aged 2 to 10 in good health and CMV-seronegative.

The CDR3 here is CAIQQGSDTQYF. CDR3 bases: TGTGCCATCCAACAGGGGTCAGATACGCAGTATTTT. This chain joins TRBV10-3 and TRBJ2-3, with TRBD1 identical over 7 bases. The CDR3 is made up of 12 amino acids. The germline V gene encodes CDR1 ENHRY and CDR2 SYGVKD. V dropped 8 bases and J dropped 4; count of bases not matched to a gene: 3.